The next 17 T cell receptor beta chains were all read from a single sample in a study of shared clonotypes between healthy human individuals (dated by TCRdb to between 2020 and 2021). Library method: the immunoSEQ multiplex PCR assay. Entries here come from immuneACCESS through TCRdb and include only in-frame sequences with V and J called. Some clones fail to appear in such tables; in the studies checked, an unresolved V gene covers under half of the shortfall, and the cause of the remainder is unknown. For this sample the table gives 850,000 to 1,200,000 clones, of which about 70% were detected only once. The ten largest account for about 1.5% of the sample. Sample: memory CD4+ T cells sorted from blood. Explained via the paper, the cell subset or site label denotes: CD45RA-negative fraction. The receptors come from a man aged 18 to 30 in good health.

This rearrangement joins TRBV5-6 to TRBJ2-1, with TRBD2 matching 7 bases. Per the germline V gene, CDR1 is SGHDT and CDR2 is YYEEEE. There are 16 residues in the CDR3. V lost 4 bases and J lost 2; bases outside the gene matches: 9. CDR3 sequence reads: CASSAELASTYNEQFF. The DNA of the CDR3 is TGTGCCAGCAGCGCAGAACTAGCGTCCACCTACAATGAGCAGTTCTTC.

This chain connects TRBV6-1 to TRBJ2-2; D is possibly TRBD2 (6 bases). CDR1 and CDR2 from the germline V gene are MNHNS and SASEGT. This CDR3 spans 14 amino acids. Trimming shortened V by 8 bases and J by 0 bases, and 10 bases separated the two germline ends. The DNA for the CDR3 is TGTGCCAGCGTGGCGGGGCCGAACACCGGGGAGCTGTTTTTT. Residues: CASVAGPNTGELFF.

V gene TRBV7-2 combines with J gene TRBJ2-5, with a possible D match to TRBD2 (6 bases). Trimming removed 7 bases at V and 2 bases at J, with 11 bases between. The CDR3 covers 13 residues. Germline assignment: CDR1 SGHTA and CDR2 FQGNSA. The CDR3 DNA is TGTGCCAGCATCGGGGACTTTCAAGAGACCCAGTACTTC. This sequence encodes CASIGDFQETQYF.

The rearrangement joins TRBV18 to TRBJ1-4; TRBD1 might be the D (6 bases). There are 15 residues in the CDR3. V gave up 2 bases and J gave up 8 bases, with 15 bases separating them. Germline V gene data show CDR1 as KGHSH and CDR2 as LQKENI. In DNA, the CDR3 is TGTGCCAGCTCACCAAGACAGGTTCGGGTGGAAAAACTGTTTTTT. Translation: CASSPRQVRVEKLFF.

The rearrangement joins TRBV6-5 to TRBJ2-7, with a tentative D call TRBD1 (5 bases). V lost 6 bases, J lost 5 bases, and 17 bases lay in between. The CDR3 is 14 amino acids. Per germline, CDR1 MNHEY and CDR2 SVGAGI. CDR3 residues: CASRAQDTSNEQYF. CDR3 sequence (DNA): TGTGCCAGCAGAGCGCAGGACACTTCGAACGAGCAGTACTTC.

Concerning this clone itself: It differs at one base from a far larger clone, so likely a read error. This sequence joins TRBV2 and TRBJ1-2, with D perhaps matching TRBD1 (5 bases). The CDR3 totals 14 residues. V dropped 2 bases and J dropped 8 bases, with 15 bases sitting between them. The germline V gene encodes CDR1 SNHLY and CDR2 FYNNEI. The DNA of the CDR3 is TGTGCCAGCAGTGAAATGGCAGGGAATGGGGGCTACACCTTC. Protein: CASSEMAGNGGYTF. Combining the CDR3 with reference TRBV2 and TRBJ1-2 gives the whole variable domain EPEVTQTPSHQVTQMGQEVILRCVPISNHLYFYWYRQILGQKVEFLVSFYNNEISEKSEIFDDQFSVERPDGSNFTLKIRSTKLEDSAMYFCASSEMAGNGGYTFGSGTRLTVV.

The chain couples TRBV15 to TRBJ2-4; D gene ambiguous. The ends were cut back, 1 base at V and 1 base at J, with 8 bases in the middle. Germline loops: CDR1 LNHNV, CDR2 YYDKDF (reference sequence). CDR3 length equals 15 residues. The CDR3 spells CATSRGAQAKNIQYF. The CDR3, as DNA: TGTGCCACCAGCAGAGGGGCTCAGGCCAAAAACATTCAGTACTTC. The variable domain in full, with the rest retrieved from reference TRBV15 and TRBJ2-4, is DAMVIQNPRYQVTQFGKPVTLSCSQTLNHNVMYWYQQKSSQAPKLLFHYYDKDFNNEADTPDNFQSRRPNTSFCFLDIRSPGLGDTAMYLCATSRGAQAKNIQYFGAGTRLSVL.

The chain has TRBV29-1 and TRBJ2-2, with 9 bases fitting TRBD1. The CDR3 totals 15 residues. Trimming at V came to 5 bases and at J to 3 bases, leaving 7 bases not matched to a gene. Germline V CDR1 and CDR2: SQVTM, ANQGSEA. CDR3 sequence: CSVITGGGYTGELFF. In nucleotides, the CDR3 is TGCAGCGTTATAACAGGGGGCGGGTACACCGGGGAGCTGTTTTTT.

This rearrangement joins TRBV2 to TRBJ1-3; D gene ambiguous. Germline V lookup: CDR1 SNHLY, CDR2 FYNNEI. The V and J ends lost 5 bases and 0 bases respectively, with 11 bases between them. The CDR3 covers 15 residues. CDR3 region: CASSKDGISGNTIYF. The CDR3 region has the DNA TGTGCCAGCAGTAAAGACGGGATCTCTGGAAACACCATATATTTT.

The V call is TRBV13, the J call TRBJ1-3; tentatively, D is TRBD1 (5 bases). CDR1 and CDR2 (germline): PRHDT, FYEKMQ (reference sequence). The CDR3 is 16 amino acids. Trimming removed 0 bases from V and 4 bases from J, with 13 bases in between. As DNA, the CDR3 is TGTGCCAGCAGCTTAGGACCTGGGGGAATGGGAAACACCATATATTTT. As protein: CASSLGPGGMGNTIYF. The complete variable domain, with remaining parts taken from reference TRBV13 and TRBJ1-3, reads AAGVIQSPRHLIKEKRETATLKCYPIPRHDTVYWYQQGPGQDPQFLISFYEKMQSDKGSIPDRFSAQQFSDYHSELNMSSLELGDSALYFCASSLGPGGMGNTIYFGEGSWLTVV.

V gene TRBV30 combines with J gene TRBJ2-7, with 15 positions matching TRBD2. V gave up 6 bases and J gave up 0 bases; unmatched junction bases: 12. There are 18 residues in the CDR3. CDR1 is GTSNPN, CDR2 SVGIG, per germline (reference sequence). As DNA, the CDR3 is TGTGCCTGTACCTCTGGACTAGCGGGGGGGCCGAGCTCCTACGAGCAGTACTTC. Encoded protein: CACTSGLAGGPSSYEQYF.

The V gene is TRBV29-1, the J gene TRBJ2-5; 7 bases are shared with TRBD2. The germline gives CDR1 SQVTM, CDR2 ANQGSEA. The trim removed 4 bases at V and 11 bases at J, leaving 13 bases unmatched. There are 13 residues in the CDR3. CDR3 residues: CSVAGRGEMEQYF. The CDR3 nucleotides read TGCAGCGTTGCGGGCCGGGGGGAGATGGAGCAGTACTTC.

Concerning this clone itself: This sample also contains other DNA sequences that code for the same CDR3. V usage is TRBV18 and J usage is TRBJ2-7; D remains unclear. V gave up 2 bases and J gave up 4 bases, with 9 bases separating them. Per the germline V gene, CDR1 is KGHSH and CDR2 is LQKENI. The CDR3 sequence is 13 residues long. CDR3 region: CASSPGVGYEQYF. The CDR3 coding sequence is TGTGCCAGCTCACCAGGGGTAGGGTACGAGCAGTACTTC.

This rearrangement joins TRBV2 to TRBJ2-1; the D gene is possibly TRBD1 (6 bases). The CDR3 covers 14 residues. Trimming cost V 3 bases and J 3 bases, with 9 bases left between them. Germline loops: CDR1 SNHLY, CDR2 FYNNEI. Here the CDR3 DNA reads TGTGCCAGCAGTGACCGGGACAACTACAATGAGCAGTTCTTC. Protein product: CASSDRDNYNEQFF.

About this clone: One junction end disagrees with the germline gene, perhaps due to a read error. The V and J genes are TRBV7-4 and TRBJ1-3; D remains ambiguous. CDR1 SGHVT and CDR2 SQSDAQ come from the germline V gene. The CDR3 runs to 14 residues. The CDR3 sequence: CAGSLSGSGNTIYF. The CDR3 DNA follows: TGTGCCGGCAGCTTAAGTGGCTCTGGAAACACCATATATTTT. Full variable domain (rest looked up from reference TRBV7-4 and TRBJ1-3): GAGVSQSPRYKVAKRGRDVALRCDSISGHVTLYWYRQTLGQGSEVLTYSQSDAQRDKSGRPSGRFSAERPERSVSTLKIQRTEQGDSAVYLCAGSLSGSGNTIYFGEGSWLTVV.

This rearrangement joins TRBV6-6 to TRBJ1-1; D might be TRBD1 (5 bases). Germline lookup yields CDR1 MNHNY and CDR2 SVGAGI (reference sequence). This CDR3 region has 13 residues. With 4 bases removed from V and 6 bases from J, the gap between germline ends came to 12 bases. CDR3 coding DNA: TGTGCCAGCAGTTCAGGGACTCTAGCTGAAGCTTTCTTT. This sequence encodes CASSSGTLAEAFF.

The rearrangement links TRBV19 to TRBJ2-5; D remains unclear. The V end was cut by 5 bases, the J end by 4 bases, with 11 bases between. The CDR3 runs to 13 residues. Per the germline V gene, CDR1 is LNHDA and CDR2 is SQIVND (reference sequence). In DNA form, the CDR3 reads TGTGCCAGTAGTGTCTCAGGCGGAGAGACCCAGTACTTC. Translating gives CASSVSGGETQYF.